This TCR beta chain was profiled in a study of blood T cell repertoires in COVID-19 (TCRdb year 2020). As for the study more broadly: The collaborator samples originated in the United States, Italy and Spain and spanned the acute and convalescent phases of COVID-19. The material from the prospective study consisted of cDNA or gDNA derived from T cells, B-cell-depleted T cells, or PBMCs. Deeply sampled blood TCRbeta repertoires from subjects exposed to, actively infected with, or recovered from COVID-19 were included in the dataset. The repertoires were released in a freely available public database meant as a resource for research on the immune response to SARS-CoV-2. The samples were drawn from the first 160 participants of the ongoing ImmuneRACE study and from more than 1,000 subjects provided by 6 global collaborators. Nearly every sample came with metadata listing a de-identified subject ID, COVID-19 status, age in years and sex. Where HLA class I and class II types were available, the types were taken from metadata supplied by the sample provider, not from assay-based typing.

The collaborating institutions used their own protocols to collect whole blood in K2EDTA tubes. For TCRbeta analysis, collaborators shipped samples in one of three forms: frozen whole blood, isolated PBMCs, or DNA extracted from either of those sample types. Trimmed from V: 4 bases; trimmed from J: 5 bases; junction bases lacking a gene match: 6. From a lookup of the germline V gene (reference sequence), CDR1 and CDR2 are LNHDA and SQIVND. From the cysteine through the phenylalanine, the CDR3 covers 14 amino acids. Only CDR3 DNA remains: 42 bases, in frame from the first base. The full study reports these points: How much clinical and demographic metadata was included differed by source and by participant, and the metadata was provided uncurated.

The immunoSEQ Assay, a bias-controlled multiplex PCR, was used to amplify TCRbeta CDR3 regions from genomic DNA. The original methods were these. Nucleated cell counts per sample were estimated from amplification of reference gene primers within the assay. Sequence reads were collapsed and filtered to measure the absolute abundance of every unique TCRbeta CDR3 rearrangement. Productive Simpson clonality was computed per sample as the square root of Simpson's diversity index over productive rearrangements. Drawn from immuneACCESS, this table holds only the in-frame rearrangements with V and J called that TCRdb kept. Clones are partly lost; checked studies trace under half to an unresolved V gene and leave the rest unexplained. V, J and clone size were drawn from that table, and D and trimming were deduced from the DNA. Recorded for this sample are approximately 260,000 clones; 70% to 90% of them occurred a single time. The ten most abundant clones make up around 10% of the sample.

Of note for this clone: The antigen it binds to is not known. Per-nucleotide qualities are absent, and no much larger clonotype sits a single base away.

This clonotype was sampled from a woman aged 70 to 79 with acute or convalescent COVID-19. Specimen: peripheral blood. The V and J genes are TRBV19 and TRBJ2-7, with 9 central nucleotides matching TRBD1. The sequenced DNA: TGTGCCAGTAGTAGGGGGACAGGGAGGAACGAGCAGTACTTC. It is translated as CASSRGTGRNEQYF.